The present T cell receptor beta chain was sequenced within a study of regulatory T cells in long-lasting Graves disease. This clonotype was counted many times. With iRepertoire HTBI primers and Arm-PCR of CDR3 regions, TCR beta libraries were built. TCRdb re-analysed the multiplex PCR reads in MiXCR, keeping a single row per CDR3 protein. This sample has 550,000 to 650,000 distinct CDR3 sequences, with about 15% found just once. As for time point: newly diagnosed GD, antithyroid drugs for less than 3 months. Preparation of the TCR library used RNA extracted from PBMCs. The CDR3 is 14 amino acids. Looked up from germline, CDR1 is MDHEN and CDR2 is SYDVKM. The V end was cut by 2 bases, the J end by 7 bases, with 15 bases between. These sequences were also reported in another study, on T cells in Graves' hyperthyroidism and ophthalmopathy. That source adds: TCR CDR3 regions were first amplified by RT-PCR with HTBI primers.

The sequence was obtained from a man aged 18 to 29 with Graves disease. The sequencing here drew on peripheral blood mononuclear cells (PBMCs), taken at new diagnosis, from a patient treated with antithyroid drugs. V usage is TRBV28 and J usage is TRBJ2-7; a possible D gene is TRBD1 (5 bases). In DNA form, the CDR3 reads TGTGCCAGCAGTTTACGCCCAGGGTTAAGGGAGCAGTACTTC. This sequence encodes CASSLRPGLREQYF.